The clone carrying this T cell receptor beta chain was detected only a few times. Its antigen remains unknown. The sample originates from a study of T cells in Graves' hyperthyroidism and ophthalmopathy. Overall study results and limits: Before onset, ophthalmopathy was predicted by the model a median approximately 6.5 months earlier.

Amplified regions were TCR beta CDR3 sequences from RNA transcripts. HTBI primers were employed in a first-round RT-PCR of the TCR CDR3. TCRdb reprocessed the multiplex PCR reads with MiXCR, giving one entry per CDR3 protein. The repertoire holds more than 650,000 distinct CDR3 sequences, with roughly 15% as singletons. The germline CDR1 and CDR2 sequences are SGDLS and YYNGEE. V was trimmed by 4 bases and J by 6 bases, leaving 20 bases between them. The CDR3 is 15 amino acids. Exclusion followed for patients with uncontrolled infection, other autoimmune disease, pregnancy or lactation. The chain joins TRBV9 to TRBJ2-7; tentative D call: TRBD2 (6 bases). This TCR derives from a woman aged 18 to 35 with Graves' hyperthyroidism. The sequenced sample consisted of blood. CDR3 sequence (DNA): TGTGCCAGCAGCCTAGATGGGGGGTTTAAGGGCGAGCAGTACTTC. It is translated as CASSLDGGFKGEQYF. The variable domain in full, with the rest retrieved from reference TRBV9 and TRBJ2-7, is DSGVTQTPKHLITATGQRVTLRCSPRSGDLSVYWYQQSLDQGLQFLIQYYNGEERAKGNILERFSAQQFPDLHSELNLSSLELGDSALYFCASSLDGGFKGEQYFGPGTRLTVT.